Shown below are 6 T cell receptor beta chains from a single sample sequenced in a study of cytomegalovirus exposure and HLA in healthy donors. Use of 60 Vbeta and 13 Jbeta primers characterized the PCR. Clones were read by immunoSEQ multiplex PCR, and TCRdb kept only the in-frame ones, dropping some. This table lists under 200,000 clones. Sample: PBMCs. These receptors all stem from a man aged 30-40 years in good health and CMV-seronegative.

The chain recombines TRBV7-9 with TRBJ2-7, with 7 bases matching TRBD2. Germline lookup yields CDR1 SEHNR and CDR2 FQNEAQ (reference sequence). The junction had 3 bases not matched to a gene; V was cut back by 1 base and J by 3 bases. The CDR3 spans 14 residues. CDR3 in amino acids: CASSLGGTIYEQYF. The DNA of the CDR3 is TGTGCCAGCAGCTTAGGGGGGACTATCTACGAGCAGTACTTC.

The chain has TRBV7-9 and TRBJ2-1, with 8 bases lining up with TRBD2. This CDR3 contains 17 residues. Trimming cost V 1 base and J 3 bases; bases outside gene matches: 8. CDR1 SEHNR and CDR2 FQNEAQ come from the germline V gene (reference sequence). In nucleotides, the CDR3 is TGTGCCAGCAGCTTAGTGGGTTTGAGCGGGGGCTACAATGAGCAGTTCTTC. It translates to CASSLVGLSGGYNEQFF.

The chain couples TRBV11-2 to TRBJ1-1, with 9 nucleotides matching TRBD1. The CDR3 runs 16 residues. Germline assignment: CDR1 SGHAT and CDR2 FQNNGV. The trim removed 5 bases at V and 1 base at J, leaving 8 bases unmatched. In nucleotides, the CDR3 is TGTGCCAGCAGCCGACACAGGGGGCTGGGGAACACTGAAGCTTTCTTT. Amino acid sequence: CASSRHRGLGNTEAFF.

The J gene is TRBJ2-7, the V gene TRBV18, with no clear D. Germline assignment: CDR1 KGHSH and CDR2 LQKENI. The CDR3 spans 13 residues. V was pared by 2 bases and J by 2 bases, with 7 bases between. Here the CDR3 DNA reads TGTGCCAGCTCACCAAGCACTACCTACGAGCAGTACTTC. Amino acid sequence: CASSPSTTYEQYF.

The chain links TRBV7-9 to TRBJ2-7; D is perhaps TRBD2 (5 bases). CDR3 length equals 14 residues. V was cut by 2 bases and J by 9 bases, with 17 bases left in between. Germline V gene data show CDR1 as SEHNR and CDR2 as FQNEAQ (reference sequence). The CDR3 reads CASSLLADLSLQYF. The CDR3 bases are TGTGCCAGCAGCTTACTAGCCGATCTTTCACTGCAGTACTTC.

This chain links TRBV4-1 with TRBJ2-1; unclear D gene. Looked up from germline, CDR1 is MGHRA and CDR2 is YSYEKL. Trimming took off 3 bases at V and 2 bases at J, with 5 bases between the two ends. CDR3 length equals 13 residues. CDR3: CASSHPAYNEQFF. The DNA of the CDR3 is TGCGCCAGCAGCCACCCCGCCTACAATGAGCAGTTCTTC.